These 13 T cell receptor beta chains came from one sample sequenced in a study of beta chain features in type 1 diabetes. Expressed TCRB transcripts were sequenced, since all the RNA that had been isolated was reverse transcribed. Clones were read by immunoSEQ multiplex PCR, and TCRdb kept only the in-frame ones, dropping some. The sample includes hundreds of thousands of clones, around a sixth of them seen just once. Sequencing was done on a sample of naive CD4+ T cells from blood. These receptors all come from a man aged 18-30 years in good health.

The sample holds a few counts of this clone. The chain joins TRBV7-2 to TRBJ1-2, with TRBD1 identical over 9 bases. J lost 5 bases, V lost 4 bases, and 8 bases had no gene match. CDR3 length equals 15 residues. Germline assignment: CDR1 SGHTA and CDR2 FQGNSA. CDR3: CASSSAAGTGYGYTF. CDR3 coding DNA: TGTGCCAGCAGCTCAGCTGCCGGGACAGGGTATGGCTACACCTTC.

V usage is TRBV5-4 and J usage is TRBJ2-2, with no clear D. The germline gives CDR1 SGHNT, CDR2 YYREEE (reference sequence). The V end was cut by 2 bases, the J end by 11 bases, with 7 bases between. The CDR3 contains 11 residues. CDR3 nucleotides: TGTGCCAGCAGCTTCAATTATGAGCTGTTTTTT. Its translation: CASSFNYELFF.

This clone came up a few times. The rearrangement joins TRBV28 to TRBJ2-5, with 10 bases fitting TRBD2. Germline CDR1 and CDR2: MDHEN and SYDVKM. J lost 3 bases, V lost 7 bases, and 11 bases had no gene match. This CDR3 spans 16 amino acids. The CDR3 spells CASTPAGLAGEETQYF. For the CDR3, the DNA is TGTGCCAGCACCCCTGCCGGGCTAGCGGGAGAAGAGACCCAGTACTTC.

The gene calls are TRBV29-1 and TRBJ1-2; 8 positions match TRBD1. CDR3 length: 14 residues. CDR1 is SQVTM and CDR2 is ANQGSEA in the germline V gene. J gave up 8 bases and V 4 bases, and 12 bases lay outside the gene matches. The CDR3 protein is CSVGGTGGRWGYTF. CDR3 sequence (DNA): TGCAGCGTTGGAGGGACAGGTGGCCGCTGGGGCTACACCTTC.

Only a few counts were recorded for this clone. The chain couples TRBV5-1 to TRBJ2-1; D possibly corresponds to TRBD1 (5 bases). Germline values: CDR1 SGHRS, CDR2 YFSETQ. The CDR3 consists of 15 residues. V lost 4 bases and J 8 bases, leaving 19 bases between the germline ends. CDR3 nucleotides: TGCGCCAGCAGCCCTCGGATAAAGTGGGGCGATGAGCAGTTCTTC. This gives the protein CASSPRIKWGDEQFF.

The chain has TRBV9 and TRBJ1-3; tentatively, D is TRBD1 (6 bases). The CDR3 runs 15 residues. V was trimmed by 5 bases and J by 0 bases, leaving 12 bases between them. Per the germline V gene, CDR1 is SGDLS and CDR2 is YYNGEE. The CDR3 DNA sequence: TGTGCCAGCAGGAGGGGGACTGACTCTGGAAACACCATATATTTT. Translating gives CASRRGTDSGNTIYF.

The rearrangement links TRBV25-1 to TRBJ1-3; tentative D call: TRBD1 (5 bases). Germline assignment: CDR1 MGHDK and CDR2 SYGVNS. Between the trimmed V and J ends, which lost 3 bases and 3 bases, there was a span of 15 bases. The CDR3 runs 16 residues. The CDR3 is CASSERQGKGGNTIYF. The DNA of the CDR3 is TGTGCCAGCAGTGAGCGCCAGGGAAAGGGTGGAAACACCATATATTTT. Together with reference TRBV25-1 and TRBJ1-3, the CDR3 gives the full variable domain: EADIYQTPRYLVIGTGKKITLECSQTMGHDKMYWYQQDPGMELHLIHYSYGVNSTEKGDLSSESTVSRIRTEHFPLTLESARPSHTSQYLCASSERQGKGGNTIYFGEGSWLTVV.

This chain links TRBV5-6 with TRBJ1-1; D is unclear. The CDR3 runs 12 residues. V lost 2 bases and J 6 bases, leaving 8 bases between the germline ends. Germline values: CDR1 SGHDT, CDR2 YYEEEE. The CDR3 is CASSLVISEAFF. DNA for the CDR3: TGTGCCAGCAGCTTAGTAATCTCTGAAGCTTTCTTT.

V usage is TRBV9 and J usage is TRBJ2-6; no clear D gene. V was shortened by 3 bases and J by 0 bases, with 7 bases between the two germline ends. Per germline, CDR1 SGDLS and CDR2 YYNGEE. The CDR3 has 15 residues. CDR3 region: CASSAGFSGANVLTF. CDR3 coding DNA: TGTGCCAGCAGCGCCGGGTTCTCTGGGGCCAACGTCCTGACTTTC.

As for this clone: The sample contains more than one DNA sequence encoding this CDR3. The chain couples TRBV20-1 to TRBJ1-2; no clear D gene. Looked up from germline, CDR1 is DFQATT and CDR2 is SNEGSKA (reference sequence). The CDR3 length is 11 residues. V lost 3 bases to trimming and J lost 5 bases, with 7 bases between them. The CDR3 reads CSASRGYGYTF. The DNA of the CDR3 is TGCAGTGCTAGTCGAGGGTATGGCTACACCTTC.

This clone was counted between two and nine times. This chain links TRBV20-1 with TRBJ1-2; TRBD1 agrees at 8 bases. This CDR3 spans 11 amino acids. Germline CDR1 is DFQATT and CDR2 is SNEGSKA (reference sequence). With 7 bases clipped from V and 8 bases from J, the junction kept 6 bases outside the gene matches. CDR3 residues: CSVRTGNGYTF. CDR3 sequence (DNA): TGCAGTGTAAGGACAGGGAACGGCTACACCTTC.

The table lists this clone with a few counts. This chain joins TRBV7-9 and TRBJ1-2; D uncertain. The CDR3 is 14 amino acids. Germline loops: CDR1 SEHNR, CDR2 FQNEAQ (reference sequence). Between the trimmed V and J ends, which lost 0 bases and 8 bases, there was a span of 13 bases. CDR3 nucleotides: TGTGCCAGCAGCTTAGCGGAAGGGATGGGAGGCTACACCTTC. As protein: CASSLAEGMGGYTF.

The chain couples TRBV7-9 to TRBJ2-3, with 10 bases identical to TRBD2. CDR1 is SEHNR and CDR2 is FQNEAQ in the germline V gene (reference sequence). There are 15 residues in the CDR3. The V segment lost 4 bases and the J segment 1 base; nucleotides outside the gene matches: 2. The CDR3 DNA reads as TGTGCCAGCAGCTCTACTAGCGGGGGCACAGATACGCAGTATTTT. Its translation is CASSSTSGGTDTQYF.